The 19 T cell receptor beta chains below all came from one sample that was sequenced in a study of blood T cell repertoires in COVID-19. Clones were sequenced by immunoSEQ multiplex PCR, and TCRdb holds only the in-frame ones, with some missing. The profile covers about 200,000 clones, with more than 65% appearing a single time and approximately 7.9% taken by the ten largest. Input material: PBMCs or T cells enriched from blood (not recorded which). These receptors originate from a man aged 40-50 years who had recovered from COVID-19.

This clone was observed once. The CDR3 is CAWSVPDRAYYEQYF. CDR3 coding DNA: TGTGCCTGGAGTGTTCCGGACAGGGCCTACTACGAGCAGTACTTC. The chain couples TRBV30 to TRBJ2-7; 8 nucleotides agree with TRBD1. The germline V gene encodes CDR1 GTSNPN and CDR2 SVGIG (reference sequence). The length of the CDR3 is 15 residues. J gave up 3 bases and V 0 bases, and 7 bases lay outside the gene matches.

The V gene is TRBV5-1, the J gene TRBJ1-2; 9 bases agree with TRBD1. CDR1 and CDR2 (germline): SGHRS, YFSETQ. Trimming cost V 0 bases and J 6 bases; bases outside gene matches: 6. This CDR3 is built from 15 residues. CDR3 in DNA: TGCGCCAGCAGCTTGGAAACGGGACAGGGCAATGGCTACACCTTC. Residues: CASSLETGQGNGYTF.

The V gene is TRBV10-1, the J gene TRBJ2-1, with 9 bases fitting TRBD1. Unmatched junction bases numbered 6, after V lost 0 bases and J lost 9 bases. Germline V lookup: CDR1 WNHNN, CDR2 SYGVQD (reference sequence). The length of the CDR3 is 15 residues. DNA of the CDR3: TGCGCCAGCAGTGAGTCGGGGACAGGGTTGACTGAGCAGTTCTTC. Residues: CASSESGTGLTEQFF.

The count of this clone is one. This chain links TRBV28 with TRBJ2-7; D might be TRBD1 (6 bases). In germline, CDR1 is MDHEN, CDR2 SYDVKM. V was shortened by 4 bases and J by 4 bases, with 17 bases between the two germline ends. This CDR3 comprises 15 residues. CDR3 residues: CASSSPSGVLYEQYF. CDR3 nucleotide sequence: TGTGCCAGCAGTTCTCCATCAGGGGTACTGTACGAGCAGTACTTC. Together with reference TRBV28 and TRBJ2-7, the CDR3 gives the full variable domain: DVKVTQSSRYLVKRTGEKVFLECVQDMDHENMFWYRQDPGLGLRLIYFSYDVKMKEKGDIPEGYSVSREKKERFSLILESASTNQTSMYLCASSSPSGVLYEQYFGPGTRLTVT.

The rearrangement joins TRBV5-5 to TRBJ1-2; a possible D gene is TRBD1 (5 bases). Germline CDR1 reads SGHKS; CDR2 reads YYEKEE (reference sequence). The ends were cut back, 6 bases at V and 6 bases at J, with 21 bases in the middle. The CDR3 sequence is 15 residues long. For the CDR3, the DNA is TGTGCCAGCACCCCTTTTAATGGGGGAGGGGATGGCTACACCTTC. This translates into CASTPFNGGGDGYTF.

The CDR3 reads CASSFGQRGTYEQYF. CDR3 bases: TGTGCCAGCAGTTTCGGTCAGCGGGGGACATACGAGCAGTACTTC. This chain joins TRBV27 and TRBJ2-7; 8 nucleotides align to TRBD2. Germline values: CDR1 MNHEY, CDR2 SMNVEV (reference sequence). Germline trimming cut 3 bases from V and 4 bases from J; bases unmatched to any gene: 8. This CDR3 has 15 amino acids.

In DNA, the CDR3 is TGTGCCAGCTCATCTCAGACAGGGCCAACTGAAGCTTTCTTT. This sequence encodes CASSSQTGPTEAFF. The rearrangement uses TRBV18 and TRBJ1-1; 7 nucleotides align to TRBD1. J was trimmed by 5 bases and V by 5 bases; bases with no gene match: 8. This CDR3 spans 14 amino acids. The germline V gene encodes CDR1 KGHSH and CDR2 LQKENI. The full variable domain, in which reference TRBV18 and TRBJ1-1 provide the parts outside the CDR3, is NAGVMQNPRHLVRRRGQEARLRCSPMKGHSHVYWYRQLPEEGLKFMVYLQKENIIDESGMPKERFSAEFPKEGPSILRIQQVVRGDSAAYFCASSSQTGPTEAFFGQGTRLTVV.

This clone was seen a single time. The chain joins TRBV4-2 to TRBJ2-1, with TRBD2 identical over 11 bases. V was clipped by 1 base and J by 4 bases; unmatched bases: 9. This CDR3 comprises 18 residues. Germline-derived CDR1 and CDR2 are LGHNA and YNFKEQ. In DNA form, the CDR3 reads TGTGCCAGCAGCCAAGTGCAGGTTAGCGGGGGGGCTTACAATGAGCAGTTCTTC. As protein: CASSQVQVSGGAYNEQFF.

The table lists this clone with a few counts. The sample holds other DNA sequences that translate to the same CDR3. The chain is built from TRBV5-5 and TRBJ2-7; possible D gene TRBD1, 5 bases. This CDR3 spans 15 amino acids. V lost 5 bases, J lost 2 bases, and 17 bases lay in between. From germline, CDR1 is SGHKS and CDR2 YYEKEE (reference sequence). CDR3 nucleotides: TGTGCCAGCAGTACCACAGGATATCAAACCTACGAGCAGTACTTC. Its translation: CASSTTGYQTYEQYF.

This clone came up a few times. The V and J genes are TRBV6-5 and TRBJ1-1; D not resolved. In germline, CDR1 is MNHEY, CDR2 SVGAGI. The CDR3 has 14 amino acids. The germline V and J ends were trimmed by 5 bases and 4 bases, with 14 bases remaining between them. This CDR3 is CASSPVGVATEAFF. In DNA, the CDR3 is TGTGCCAGCAGTCCGGTCGGGGTCGCCACTGAAGCTTTCTTT.

This rearrangement joins TRBV28 to TRBJ2-2, with D possibly being TRBD2 (6 bases). The V end lost 6 bases, the J end lost 3 bases, and 17 bases lay between the germline ends. The CDR3 spans 16 residues. In germline, CDR1 is MDHEN, CDR2 SYDVKM. CDR3 sequence (DNA): TGTGCCAGCAGCCTTATTAGGGAGGTCGACACCGGGGAGCTGTTTTTT. This codes for CASSLIREVDTGELFF.

The chain uses TRBV5-5 and TRBJ1-2; 7 nucleotides agree with TRBD1. CDR3 length equals 15 residues. Germline V gene lookup returns CDR1 SGHKS and CDR2 YYEKEE (reference sequence). V was clipped by 4 bases and J by 8 bases; unmatched bases: 14. CDR3 nucleotide sequence: TGTGCCAGCAGCACCACAGGGGCTTTCGGCGGGGGCTACACCTTC. Its translation is CASSTTGAFGGGYTF.

This clone is a singleton in its sample. This rearrangement joins TRBV6-4 to TRBJ1-2; maybe TRBD1 (6 bases). With 2 bases removed from V and 4 bases from J, the gap between germline ends came to 11 bases. The CDR3 has 14 amino acids. Germline V gives CDR1 MRHNA, CDR2 SNTAGT. DNA of the CDR3: TGTGCCAGCAGTGACAGGGGGATCGGCTATGGCTACACCTTC. It yields the protein CASSDRGIGYGYTF.

This clone came up once. This rearrangement joins TRBV7-2 to TRBJ1-1; D gene unclear. Germline V gene data show CDR1 as SGHTA and CDR2 as FQGNSA. The CDR3 length is 15 residues. Between the trimmed V and J ends, which lost 3 bases and 1 base, there was a span of 12 bases. The CDR3 region has the DNA TGTGCCAGCAGCTTCCGACACTCACCGAACACTGAAGCTTTCTTT. Translating gives CASSFRHSPNTEAFF. The whole variable domain, filled in from reference TRBV7-2 and TRBJ1-1, reads GAGVSQSPSNKVTEKGKDVELRCDPISGHTALYWYRQSLGQGLEFLIYFQGNSAPDKSGLPSDRFSAERTGGSVSTLTIQRTQQEDSAVYLCASSFRHSPNTEAFFGQGTRLTVV.

The CDR3 spells CASSLYGAGGYTF. DNA of the CDR3: TGTGCCAGCAGCTTATATGGGGCAGGTGGCTACACCTTC. The chain has TRBV7-9 and TRBJ1-2, with D possibly TRBD1 on 5 matching bases. CDR1 and CDR2 from the germline V gene are SEHNR and FQNEAQ (reference sequence). The CDR3 extends over 13 amino acids. Deletions cut 2 bases from V and 7 bases from J, with 11 bases between.

This clone was seen once. The chain combines TRBV28 with TRBJ1-3; D is uncertain. V was clipped by 6 bases and J by 0 bases, with 12 bases between them. Germline CDR1 reads MDHEN; CDR2 reads SYDVKM. CDR3 length: 15 amino acids. Here the CDR3 DNA reads TGTGCCAGCAGGTCGAGTTCCCACTCTGGAAACACCATATATTTT. It is translated as CASRSSSHSGNTIYF.

In its sample, this clone was seen once. This chain uses TRBV11-2 with TRBJ1-6; no definite D call. The CDR3 totals 16 residues. Germline CDR1 SGHAT, CDR2 FQNNGV. Trimming cost V 2 bases and J 10 bases, with 18 bases left between them. DNA of the CDR3: TGTGCCAGCAGCTTAAGTTTCCAGGCTCAGCAATCACCCCTCCACTTT. Translated: CASSLSFQAQQSPLHF.

This chain links TRBV3-1 (or the pseudogene TRBV3-2) with TRBJ1-2; D gene unclear. With 1 base removed from V and 7 bases from J, the gap between germline ends came to 10 bases. CDR3 size: 13 residues. CDR1 LGHDT and CDR2 YNNKEL come from the germline V gene (reference sequence). The CDR3 loop reads CASSQGIDTGYTF. In DNA form, the CDR3 reads TGTGCCAGCAGCCAAGGTATTGACACTGGCTACACCTTC.

For the CDR3, the DNA is TGTGCCAGCAGCCAGGAGGTGTGGGCTGGAAACACCATATATTTT. This codes for CASSQEVWAGNTIYF. This rearrangement joins TRBV7-2 to TRBJ1-3; D is uncertain. Germline values: CDR1 SGHTA, CDR2 FQGNSA. Trimming left V 5 bases short and J 2 bases short, with 13 bases between. This CDR3 spans 15 amino acids.